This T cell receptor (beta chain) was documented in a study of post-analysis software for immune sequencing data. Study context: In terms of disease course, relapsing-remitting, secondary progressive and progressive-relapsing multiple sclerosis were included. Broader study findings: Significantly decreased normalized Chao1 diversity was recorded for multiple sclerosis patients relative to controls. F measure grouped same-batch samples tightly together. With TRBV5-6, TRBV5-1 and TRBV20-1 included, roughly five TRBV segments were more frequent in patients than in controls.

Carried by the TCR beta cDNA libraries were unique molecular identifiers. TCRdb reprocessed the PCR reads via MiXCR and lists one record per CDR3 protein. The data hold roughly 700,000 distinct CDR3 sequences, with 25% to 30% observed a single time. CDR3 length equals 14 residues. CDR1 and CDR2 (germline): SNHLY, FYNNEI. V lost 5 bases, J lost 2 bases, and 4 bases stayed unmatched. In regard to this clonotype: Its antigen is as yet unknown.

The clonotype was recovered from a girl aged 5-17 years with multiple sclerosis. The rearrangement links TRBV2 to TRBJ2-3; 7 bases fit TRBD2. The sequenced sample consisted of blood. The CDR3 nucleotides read TGTGCCAGCAGTACCAGCGGGGTCACAGATACGCAGTATTTT. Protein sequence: CASSTSGVTDTQYF.